These T cell receptor beta chains were read from a single sample in a study of T cells and copy number aberrations in small-cell lung cancer. The table came from immunoSEQ multiplex PCR; TCRdb's copy has only in-frame clones and leaves some out. The table lists about 2,600 clones, more than 65% of them singletons, with about 10% in the top ten. Sequencing used normal tissue next to the tumor. The receptor source for this set is a man in his 70s with small cell lung cancer. The CDR3 runs from the conserved cysteine through the conserved F or W. Each record gives: J gene, D gene, V gene, clone size, CDR3 DNA, CDR3 protein. A D gene is named only where the DNA matches it firmly. Expanded clones get a size class; other rows say once, few or many, or leave the size out.

>TRBJ2-5|NA|TRBV18|NA
TGTGCCAGCTCACCACCGAGGGGAGGTCAAGAGACCCAGTACTTC
CASSPPRGGQETQYF
>TRBJ2-5|NA|TRBV14|few
TGTGCCAGCAGCGGGGGGCTTGGGGAGACCCAGTACTTC
CASSGGLGETQYF
>TRBJ1-1|TRBD1|TRBV5-1|large
TGCGCCAGCAGCTCGGGACAGCCGAACACTGAAGCTTTCTTT
CASSSGQPNTEAFF
>TRBJ2-5|NA|TRBV29-1|NA
TGCGGCTATCGGCACTACCAGACCCAGTACTTC
CGYRHYQTQYF
>TRBJ1-5|NA|TRBV4-2|NA
TGTGCCAGCAGCCAGTCCGACCAGCCCCAGCATTTT
CASSQSDQPQHF
>TRBJ1-1|NA|TRBV5-1|NA
TGCGCCAGCAGCTTGGGAGGACGGATGAACACTGAAGCTTTCTTT
CASSLGGRMNTEAFF
>TRBJ1-1|NA|TRBV19|NA
TGTGCCAGTAGTATGGGGGGATACATGAACACTGAAGCTTTCTTT
CASSMGGYMNTEAFF
>TRBJ1-1|NA|TRBV18|NA
TGTGCCAGCTCACCTCAGAAAAACACTGAAGCTTTCTTT
CASSPQKNTEAFF
>TRBJ1-2|TRBD1|TRBV14|NA
TGTGCCAGCAGCCAAGAACAGGGGGCCTATGGCTACACCTTC
CASSQEQGAYGYTF
>TRBJ1-1|NA|TRBV9|NA
TGTGCCAGCAGCGTCCCGGTGAACACTGAAGCTTTCTTT
CASSVPVNTEAFF
>TRBJ2-7|TRBD1|TRBV29-1|few
TGCAGCGTGAACAGGGGTTACGAGCAGTACTTC
CSVNRGYEQYF
>TRBJ1-6|NA|TRBV9|NA
TGTGCCAGCAGCGTAAGGGGATCCTATAATTCACCCCTCCACTTT
CASSVRGSYNSPLHF
>TRBJ2-1|NA|TRBV14|NA
TGTGCCAGCAGCCAAGAACGGGACTGGTCCTACAATGAGCAGTTCTTC
CASSQERDWSYNEQFF
>TRBJ2-1|NA|TRBV7-9|NA
TGTGCCAGCAGCTTAGTCAGGGGCTTTGACAATGAGCAGTTCTTC
CASSLVRGFDNEQFF
>TRBJ2-3|NA|TRBV2|NA
TGTGCCAGCAGTTCCGGGACAGATACGCAGTATTTT
CASSSGTDTQYF
>TRBJ2-5|NA|TRBV27|NA
TGTGCCAGCAGTCCGACGGGGGAGACCCAGTACTTC
CASSPTGETQYF
>TRBJ1-5|NA|TRBV2|once
TGTGCCAGCAGACCCAATCAAGGTTTCGAACCTTGCAATCAGCCCCAGCATTTT
CASRPNQGFEPCNQPQHF
>TRBJ2-1|NA|TRBV19|NA
TGTGCCAGTCGAGAAGGGGTTACCTACAATGAGCAGTTCTTC
CASREGVTYNEQFF
>TRBJ2-7|NA|TRBV27|large
TGTGCCAGCACCGCCGGGACCGACGCCTACGAGCAGTACTTC
CASTAGTDAYEQYF
>TRBJ1-2|TRBD1|TRBV7-9|NA
TGTGCCAGCAGCGGGACAGGGCTGTATGGCTACACCTTC
CASSGTGLYGYTF
>TRBJ2-5|NA|TRBV6-5|NA
TGTGCCAGCAGTTACTCGCTCAGGGTTGAGACCCAGTACTTC
CASSYSLRVETQYF
>TRBJ1-5|TRBD1|TRBV5-1|NA
TGCGCCAGCAGGTACGGGACAGGGATTCTTAGCAATCAGCCCCAGCATTTT
CASRYGTGILSNQPQHF
>TRBJ2-1|NA|TRBV5-1|NA
TGCGCCAGCAGCCAGGGTACTAATTACAATGAGCAGTTCTTC
CASSQGTNYNEQFF
>TRBJ1-5|NA|TRBV5-5|NA
TGTGCCAGCAGCTTGGGAGGGGGAGGCCAGCCCCAGCATTTT
CASSLGGGGQPQHF
>TRBJ2-6|TRBD1|TRBV2|NA
TGTGCCAGCAGTGAATTGGGACAGCTCTCTGGGGCCAACGTCCTGACTTTC
CASSELGQLSGANVLTF
>TRBJ1-1|TRBD1|TRBV30|NA
TGTGCCTGTACCACCCACAGGGGTGACACTGAAGCTTTCTTT
CACTTHRGDTEAFF
>TRBJ2-7|NA|TRBV5-1|NA
TGCGCCAGCAGCTTGTCCAGGGCTTCCTACGAGCAGTACTTC
CASSLSRASYEQYF
>TRBJ2-1|NA|TRBV19|NA
TGTGCCAGTACCGGCAGCCTACACAATGAGCAGTTCTTC
CASTGSLHNEQFF
>TRBJ2-4|NA|TRBV7-3|NA
TGTGCCAGCAGCTTATCGCGGGACACGGGGGGTATTCAGTACTTC
CASSLSRDTGGIQYF
>TRBJ2-3|TRBD2|TRBV19|once
TGTGCCAGTAGCGCAAGACTAGCGACCGTGTCAGATACGCAGTATTTT
CASSARLATVSDTQYF
>TRBJ2-7|NA|TRBV5-4|NA
TGTGCCAGCAGCTTCGGAGGCCCTAGCTCCTACGAGCAGTACTTC
CASSFGGPSSYEQYF
>TRBJ2-1|TRBD2|TRBV29-1|NA
TGCAGCGTTGACCTACTAGCGGTCCTATCCTACAATGAGCAGTTCTTC
CSVDLLAVLSYNEQFF
>TRBJ2-7|TRBD2|TRBV5-4|once
TGTGCCAGCAGCCCGGGACTAGCTAACTACGAGCAGTACTTC
CASSPGLANYEQYF
>TRBJ1-5|NA|TRBV27|NA
TGTGCCAGCAGTTTTGCCGGACAGCCCCAGCATTTT
CASSFAGQPQHF
>TRBJ2-5|NA|TRBV18|few
TGTGCCAGCTCACCACCGGTGACAGTCCGGGAGACCCAGTACTTC
CASSPPVTVRETQYF
>TRBJ2-5|NA|TRBV4-1|once
TGCGCCAGCAGCCACCCCCCTTCCGGGATCCAAAGAGAGACCCAGTACTTC
CASSHPPSGIQRETQYF
>TRBJ2-7|TRBD1|TRBV9|NA
TGTGCCAGCAGCGTAAGGGACAGCCACTACGAGCAGTACTTC
CASSVRDSHYEQYF
>TRBJ1-2|NA|TRBV19|NA
TGTGCCAGTAGTCTCTCCTCGACAGCTGGGGATGGCTACACCTTC
CASSLSSTAGDGYTF
>TRBJ1-4|NA|TRBV30|few
TGTGCCTGGAGTGTGGCGGGTGGGATGGATGAAAAACTGTTTTTT
CAWSVAGGMDEKLFF
>TRBJ2-2|NA|TRBV5-1|NA
TGCGCCAGCAGCTTGGGCAGAGACACCGGGGAGCTGTTTTTT
CASSLGRDTGELFF
>TRBJ1-5|NA|TRBV27|NA
TGTGCCAGCAGCCTGCTTAATCAGCCCCAGCATTTT
CASSLLNQPQHF
>TRBJ2-1|NA|TRBV6-1|NA
TGTGCCAGCAGTGAATGGGGAGAGCAGTTCTTC
CASSEWGEQFF
>TRBJ2-7|NA|TRBV2|NA
TGTGCCAGCAGTGACGGGATTAGCTCCTACGAGCAGTACTTC
CASSDGISSYEQYF
>TRBJ2-1|TRBD2|TRBV13|NA
TGTGCCAGCACCCGAGAAGGGACTAGCTTCCATGAGCAGTTCTTC
CASTREGTSFHEQFF
>TRBJ1-3|TRBD1|TRBV5-4|NA
TGTGCCAGCAGCCCGACAGGGACTGGAAACACCATATATTTT
CASSPTGTGNTIYF
>TRBJ2-5|TRBD2|TRBV29-1|NA
TGCAGCGTTGGTCCCAGCGGGAGTACGGGGGGAGAGACCCAGTACTTC
CSVGPSGSTGGETQYF
>TRBJ2-5|NA|TRBV7-9|once
TGTGCCAGCAGCCTAGAAAGGGGGACCCAGTACTTC
CASSLERGTQYF
>TRBJ2-1|NA|TRBV27|few
TGTGCCAGCAGTTTATTCGAAGCTTACAATGAGCAGTTCTTC
CASSLFEAYNEQFF
>TRBJ2-3|TRBD2|TRBV2|NA
TGTGCCAGCAGTGAGTGGGCTAGCGGGCGGACAGATACGCAGTATTTT
CASSEWASGRTDTQYF
>TRBJ2-5|NA|TRBV9|NA
TGTGCCAGCAGTTCCGCCGGACGTTCACAAGAAACCCAGTACTTC
CASSSAGRSQETQYF
>TRBJ1-2|NA|TRBV27|NA
TGTGCCAGCAGTTTTGGGGGGGCGCAGGGCTACACCTTC
CASSFGGAQGYTF
>TRBJ1-4|NA|TRBV2|NA
TGTGCCAGCAGGCCCACAGGGAGTCCTAATGAAAAACTGTTTTTT
CASRPTGSPNEKLFF
>TRBJ2-5|NA|TRBV2|NA
TGTGCCAGCAGTGATTCCAGGGGGAGGACAGAGACCCAGTACTTC
CASSDSRGRTETQYF
>TRBJ2-7|NA|TRBV7-6|NA
TGTGCCAGCAGCGCCGGAAGCGAGCAGTACTTC
CASSAGSEQYF
>TRBJ1-2|NA|TRBV7-3|NA
TGTGCCAGCAGACCGGACCACAACTATGGCTACACCTTC
CASRPDHNYGYTF
>TRBJ1-1|NA|TRBV11-2|NA
TGTGCCAGCAGCTTATACAGGGTGAAAACTGAAGCTTTCTTT
CASSLYRVKTEAFF
>TRBJ1-1|NA|TRBV6-5|NA
TGTGCCAGCAGCGCAGGACCCCCCGGGGCTTTCTTT
CASSAGPPGAFF
>TRBJ1-2|NA|TRBV14|NA
TGTGCCAGCAGCCAAGGTCTGAACTATGGCTACACCTTC
CASSQGLNYGYTF
>TRBJ2-5|NA|TRBV6-5|NA
TGTGCCAGCAGGAACTGGAGGGGTGAGACCCAGTACTTC
CASRNWRGETQYF
>TRBJ1-2|NA|TRBV10-3|NA
TGTGCCATCAGTGAGTTTAAGGGGGACGCGGATGGCTACACCTTC
CAISEFKGDADGYTF